The entry that follows covers one T cell receptor (beta chain) sequence. The library protocol tagged individual cDNA molecules with unique molecular identifiers. Via MiXCR, TCRdb re-called the 5' RACE reads, giving one row per CDR3 protein. Seen here are tens of thousands of distinct CDR3 sequences, under 4.5% observed once, and the top ten hold just over 3%. The CDR3 extends over 18 amino acids. J lost 0 bases, V lost 5 bases, and 13 bases had no gene match. In germline, CDR1 is MNHEY, CDR2 SMNVEV (reference sequence). The sample comes from a study of early T cells in non-severe SARS-CoV-2 infection. As for the study in general: Chains were not paired, and sequencing was done on bulk RNA from unsorted whole blood.

The genes are TRBV27 and TRBJ2-1, with 7 bases identical to TRBD2. The clonotype was recovered from an adult who was a healthcare worker with PCR-confirmed SARS-CoV-2 infection or an uninfected control (not recorded which). Sequencing was carried out using whole blood. CDR3 sequence: CASSPPGWGGSSYNEQFF. DNA for the CDR3: TGTGCCAGCAGTCCGCCGGGTTGGGGGGGGAGCTCCTACAATGAGCAGTTCTTC.